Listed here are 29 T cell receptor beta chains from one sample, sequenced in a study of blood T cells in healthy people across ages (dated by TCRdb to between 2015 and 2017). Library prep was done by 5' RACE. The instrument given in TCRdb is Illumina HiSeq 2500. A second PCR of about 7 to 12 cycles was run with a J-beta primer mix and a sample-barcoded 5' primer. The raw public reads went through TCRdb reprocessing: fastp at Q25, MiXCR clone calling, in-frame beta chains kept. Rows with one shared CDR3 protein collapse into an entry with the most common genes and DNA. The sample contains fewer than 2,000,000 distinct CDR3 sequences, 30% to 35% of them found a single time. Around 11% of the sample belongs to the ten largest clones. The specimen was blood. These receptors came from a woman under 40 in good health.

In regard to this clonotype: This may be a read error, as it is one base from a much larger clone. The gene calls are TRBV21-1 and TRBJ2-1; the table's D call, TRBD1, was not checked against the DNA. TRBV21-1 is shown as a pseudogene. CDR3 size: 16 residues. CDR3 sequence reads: CASSKGRRGILNEQFF. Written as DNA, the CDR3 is TGTGCCAGCAGCAAGGGCCGGCGGGGGATCCTCAATGAGCAGTTCTTC.

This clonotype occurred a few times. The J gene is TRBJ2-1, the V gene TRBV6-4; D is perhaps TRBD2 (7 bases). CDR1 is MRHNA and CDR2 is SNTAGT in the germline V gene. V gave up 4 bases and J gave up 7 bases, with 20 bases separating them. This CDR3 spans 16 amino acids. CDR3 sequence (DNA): TGTGCCAGCAGTGCGTTTGAGGGTCGGGGGGCGAATGAGCAGTTCTTC. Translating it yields CASSAFEGRGANEQFF.

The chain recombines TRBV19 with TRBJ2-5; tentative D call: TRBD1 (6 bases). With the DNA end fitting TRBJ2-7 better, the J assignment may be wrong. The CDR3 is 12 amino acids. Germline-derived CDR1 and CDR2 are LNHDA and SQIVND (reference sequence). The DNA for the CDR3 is TGTGCCAGTAGTGGGGACATAAACGAGCAGTACTTC. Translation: CASSGDINEQYF.

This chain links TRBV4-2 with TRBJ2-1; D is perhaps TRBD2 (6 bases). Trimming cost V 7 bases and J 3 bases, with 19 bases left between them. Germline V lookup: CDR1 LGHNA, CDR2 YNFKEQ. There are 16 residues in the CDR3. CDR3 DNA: TGTGCCAGCACCTCAAACGCGGGGCCAGTCTACAATGAGCAGTTCTTC. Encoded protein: CASTSNAGPVYNEQFF.

Here the CDR3 reads CSARPSGGVQETQYF. The DNA for the CDR3 is TGCAGTGCTAGGCCCAGCGGGGGGGTCCAAGAGACCCAGTACTTC. V is TRBV20-1 and J is TRBJ2-5; 10 bases fit TRBD2. The length of the CDR3 is 15 residues. The V segment lost 3 bases and the J segment 1 base; nucleotides outside the gene matches: 5. Looked up from germline, CDR1 is DFQATT and CDR2 is SNEGSKA (reference sequence).

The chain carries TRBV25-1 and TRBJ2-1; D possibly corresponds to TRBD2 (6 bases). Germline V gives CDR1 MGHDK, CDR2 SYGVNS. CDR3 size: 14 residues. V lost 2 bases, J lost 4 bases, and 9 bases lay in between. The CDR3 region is CASSESGFYNEQFF. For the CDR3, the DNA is TGTGCCAGCAGTGAAAGCGGGTTTTACAATGAGCAGTTCTTC.

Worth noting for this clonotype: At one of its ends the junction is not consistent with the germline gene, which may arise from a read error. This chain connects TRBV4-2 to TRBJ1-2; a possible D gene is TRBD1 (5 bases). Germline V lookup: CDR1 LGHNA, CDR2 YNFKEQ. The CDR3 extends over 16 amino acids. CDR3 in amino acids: CVSSDGLGTERGGYTF. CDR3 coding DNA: TGTGTCAGCAGCGATGGGTTAGGGACCGAGCGAGGAGGCTACACCTTC.

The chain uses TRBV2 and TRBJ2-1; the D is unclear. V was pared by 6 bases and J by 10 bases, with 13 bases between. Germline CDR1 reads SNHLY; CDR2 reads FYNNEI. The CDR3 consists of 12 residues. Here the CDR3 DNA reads TGTGCCAGCAGGAATCTAGGTGGCGAGCAGTTCTTC. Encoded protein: CASRNLGGEQFF.

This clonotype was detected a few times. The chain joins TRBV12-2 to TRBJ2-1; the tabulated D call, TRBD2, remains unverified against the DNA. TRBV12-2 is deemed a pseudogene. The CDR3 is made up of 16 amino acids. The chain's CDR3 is CASRSLGLAAYNEQFF. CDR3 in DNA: TGTGCAAGTCGCTCTTTAGGATTAGCGGCCTACAATGAGCAGTTCTTC.

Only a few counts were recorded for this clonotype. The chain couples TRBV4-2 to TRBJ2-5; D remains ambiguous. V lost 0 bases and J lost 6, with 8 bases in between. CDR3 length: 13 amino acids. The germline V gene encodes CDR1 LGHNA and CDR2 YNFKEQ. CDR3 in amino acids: CASSQDKGQTQYF. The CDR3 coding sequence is TGTGCCAGCAGCCAAGATAAAGGACAGACCCAGTACTTC.

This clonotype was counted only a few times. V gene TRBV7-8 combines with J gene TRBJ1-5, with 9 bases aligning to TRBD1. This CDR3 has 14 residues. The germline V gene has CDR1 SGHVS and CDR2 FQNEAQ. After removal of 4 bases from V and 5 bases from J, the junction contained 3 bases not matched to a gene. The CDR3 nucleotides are TGTGCCAGCAGCTCGGACAGGGGAGATCAGCCCCAGCATTTT. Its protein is CASSSDRGDQPQHF.

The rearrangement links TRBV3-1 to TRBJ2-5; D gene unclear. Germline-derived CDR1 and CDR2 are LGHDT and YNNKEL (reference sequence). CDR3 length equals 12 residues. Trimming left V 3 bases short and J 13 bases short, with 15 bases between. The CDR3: CASSQGRSERYF. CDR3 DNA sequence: TGTGCCAGCAGCCAGGGTCGGAGCGAGCGGTACTTC.

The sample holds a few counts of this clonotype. DNA of the CDR3: TGTGCCACCAGCACAGAGCTTACGTCCGCATACGAGCAGTACTTC. Amino acids: CATSTELTSAYEQYF. The chain employs TRBV15 and TRBJ2-7; no definite D call. Germline CDR1 is LNHNV and CDR2 is YYDKDF (reference sequence). Deletions cut 4 bases from V and 4 bases from J, with 17 bases between. The CDR3 totals 15 residues. The complete variable domain, with remaining parts taken from reference TRBV15 and TRBJ2-7, reads DAMVIQNPRYQVTQFGKPVTLSCSQTLNHNVMYWYQQKSSQAPKLLFHYYDKDFNNEADTPDNFQSRRPNTSFCFLDIRSPGLGDTAMYLCATSTELTSAYEQYFGPGTRLTVT.

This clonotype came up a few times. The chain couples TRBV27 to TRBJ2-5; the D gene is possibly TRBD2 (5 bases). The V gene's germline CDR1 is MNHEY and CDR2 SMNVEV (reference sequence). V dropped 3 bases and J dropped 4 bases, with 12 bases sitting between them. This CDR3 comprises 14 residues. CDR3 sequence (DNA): TGTGCCAGCAGTTTCTTGGGAGTCGGAGAGACCCAGTACTTC. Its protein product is CASSFLGVGETQYF.

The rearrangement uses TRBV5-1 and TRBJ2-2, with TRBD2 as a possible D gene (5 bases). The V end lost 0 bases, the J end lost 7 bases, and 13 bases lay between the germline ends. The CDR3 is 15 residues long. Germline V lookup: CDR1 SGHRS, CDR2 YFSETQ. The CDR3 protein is CASSLGPLGVGELFF. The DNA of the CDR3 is TGCGCCAGCAGCTTGGGGCCGCTCGGGGTCGGGGAGCTGTTTTTT.

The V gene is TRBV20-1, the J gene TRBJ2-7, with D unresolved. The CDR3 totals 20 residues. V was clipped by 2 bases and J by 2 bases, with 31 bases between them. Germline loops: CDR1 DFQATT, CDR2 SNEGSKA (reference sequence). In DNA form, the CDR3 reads TGCAGTGCTAGATCAGAGATGGCTGATGCTACGGCGGTACGAGCCTACGAGCAGTACTTC. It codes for CSARSEMADATAVRAYEQYF.

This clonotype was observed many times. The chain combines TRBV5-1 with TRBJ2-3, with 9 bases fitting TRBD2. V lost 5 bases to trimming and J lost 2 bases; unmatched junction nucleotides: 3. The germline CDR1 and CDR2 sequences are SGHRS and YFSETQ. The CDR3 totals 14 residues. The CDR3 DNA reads TGCGCCAGCAGTCTAGCGGGGACCACAGATACGCAGTATTTT. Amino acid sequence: CASSLAGTTDTQYF.

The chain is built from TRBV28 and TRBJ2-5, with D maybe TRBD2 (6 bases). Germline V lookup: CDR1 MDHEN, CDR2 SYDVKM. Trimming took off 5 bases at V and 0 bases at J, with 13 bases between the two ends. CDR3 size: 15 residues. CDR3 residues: CASSRRGRYQETQYF. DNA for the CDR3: TGTGCCAGCAGTAGACGGGGGAGGTACCAAGAGACCCAGTACTTC.

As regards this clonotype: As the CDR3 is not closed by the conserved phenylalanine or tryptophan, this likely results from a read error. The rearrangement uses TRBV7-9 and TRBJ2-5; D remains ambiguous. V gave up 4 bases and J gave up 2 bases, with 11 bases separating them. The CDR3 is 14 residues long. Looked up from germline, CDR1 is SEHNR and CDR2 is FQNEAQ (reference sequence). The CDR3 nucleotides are TGTGCCAGCAGCTACCCATTGGGGCAAGAGACCCAGTACCTC. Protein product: CASSYPLGQETQYL.

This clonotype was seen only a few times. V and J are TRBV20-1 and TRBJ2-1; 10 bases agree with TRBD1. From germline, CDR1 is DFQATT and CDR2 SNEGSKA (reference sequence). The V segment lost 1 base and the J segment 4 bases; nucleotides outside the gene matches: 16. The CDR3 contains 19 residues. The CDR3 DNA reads TGCAGTGCTAGAGCCGGGAGACAGGGGGCGTCCCTCACTTACAATGAGCAGTTCTTC. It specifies CSARAGRQGASLTYNEQFF.

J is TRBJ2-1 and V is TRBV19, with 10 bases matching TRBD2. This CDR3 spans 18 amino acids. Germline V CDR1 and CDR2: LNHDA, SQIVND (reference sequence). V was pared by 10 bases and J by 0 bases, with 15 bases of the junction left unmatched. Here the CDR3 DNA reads TGTGCCACCAGCCCGGCTAGCGGGGGATCGAGCTCCTACAATGAGCAGTTCTTC. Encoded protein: CATSPASGGSSSYNEQFF.

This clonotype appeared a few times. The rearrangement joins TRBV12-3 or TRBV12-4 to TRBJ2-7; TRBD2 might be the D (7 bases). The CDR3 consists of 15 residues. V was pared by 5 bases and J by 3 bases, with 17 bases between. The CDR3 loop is CASSEGGVRIYEQYF. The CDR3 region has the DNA TGTGCCAGCAGTGAGGGGGGGGTAAGGATCTACGAGCAGTACTTC.

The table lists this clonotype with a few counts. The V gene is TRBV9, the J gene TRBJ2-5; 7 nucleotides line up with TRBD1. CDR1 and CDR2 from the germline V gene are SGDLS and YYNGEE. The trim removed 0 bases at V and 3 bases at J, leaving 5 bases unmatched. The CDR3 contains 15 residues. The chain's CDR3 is CASSVGIGGEETQYF. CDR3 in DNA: TGTGCCAGCAGCGTAGGGATAGGGGGCGAAGAGACCCAGTACTTC.

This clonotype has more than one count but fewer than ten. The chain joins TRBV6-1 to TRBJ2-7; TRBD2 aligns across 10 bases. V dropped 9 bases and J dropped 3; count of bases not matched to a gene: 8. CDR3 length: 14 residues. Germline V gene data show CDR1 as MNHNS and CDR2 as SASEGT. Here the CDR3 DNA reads TGTGCCAGTTCTAGCGGGAGTCCTCTCTACGAGCAGTACTTC. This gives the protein CASSSGSPLYEQYF.

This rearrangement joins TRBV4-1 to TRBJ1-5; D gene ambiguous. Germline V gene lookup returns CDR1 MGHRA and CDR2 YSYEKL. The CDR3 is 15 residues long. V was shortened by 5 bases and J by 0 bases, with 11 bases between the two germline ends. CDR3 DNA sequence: TGCGCCAGCAGCTTCCGGGTCTATAGCAATCAGCCCCAGCATTTT. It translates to CASSFRVYSNQPQHF.

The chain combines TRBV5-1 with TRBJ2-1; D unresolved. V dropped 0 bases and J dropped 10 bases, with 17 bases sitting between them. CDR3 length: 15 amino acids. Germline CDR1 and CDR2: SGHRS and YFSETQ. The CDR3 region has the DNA TGCGCCAGCAGCTTGGGCACATTTCCCCTACGGGAGCAGTTCTTC. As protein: CASSLGTFPLREQFF.

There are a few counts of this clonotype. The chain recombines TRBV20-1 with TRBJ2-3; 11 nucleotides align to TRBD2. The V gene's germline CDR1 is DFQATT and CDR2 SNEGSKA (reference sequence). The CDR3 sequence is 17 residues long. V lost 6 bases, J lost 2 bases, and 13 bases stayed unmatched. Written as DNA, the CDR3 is TGCAGTGCCGACGATTACGGGACTAGCGGAAACACAGATACGCAGTATTTT. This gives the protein CSADDYGTSGNTDTQYF.

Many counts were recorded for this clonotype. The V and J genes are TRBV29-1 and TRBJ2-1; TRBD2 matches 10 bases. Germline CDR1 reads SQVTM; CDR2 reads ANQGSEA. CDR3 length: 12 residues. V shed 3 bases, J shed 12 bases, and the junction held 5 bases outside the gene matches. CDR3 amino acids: CSVDSSGGRQFF. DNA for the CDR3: TGCAGCGTTGACTCTAGCGGGGGTAGGCAGTTCTTC.

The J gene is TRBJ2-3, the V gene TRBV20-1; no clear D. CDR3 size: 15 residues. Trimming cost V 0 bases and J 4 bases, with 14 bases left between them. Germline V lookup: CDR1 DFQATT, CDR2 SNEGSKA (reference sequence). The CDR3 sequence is CSARDERRVADTQYF. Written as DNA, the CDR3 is TGCAGTGCTAGAGACGAAAGGAGAGTGGCAGATACGCAGTATTTT.